The rows below give T cell receptor beta chains drawn from one sample of a study of cytomegalovirus exposure and HLA in healthy donors. Profiled with immunoSEQ multiplex PCR; TCRdb holds only in-frame clones, not every one. The table records 150,000 to 200,000 clones, roughly 78% of them present only once. The sample consisted of PBMCs. These receptors all come from a woman between 50 and 59 years old in good health and CMV-seropositive. CDR3s include the opening cysteine and the closing phenylalanine or tryptophan. D genes are given only for firm matches. Some rows have no size entry. The others give once, few or many, or a class for an expanded clone.

V gene: TRBV2
J gene: TRBJ2-2
clone size: NA
D gene: TRBD1
CDR3 length: 16
CDR3 protein: CASRDQTGRDTGELFF
CDR3 DNA: TGTGCCAGCAGGGATCAGACAGGGCGGGACACCGGGGAGCTGTTTTTT

V gene: TRBV5-4
J gene: TRBJ2-7
clone size: NA
D gene: TRBD1
CDR3 length: 13
CDR3 protein: CASSRTGNYEQYF
CDR3 DNA: TGTGCCAGCAGCAGGACAGGGAACTACGAGCAGTACTTC

V gene: TRBV6-1
J gene: TRBJ1-5
clone size: once
D gene: TRBD1
CDR3 length: 16
CDR3 protein: CASSEAGTGSNQPQHF
CDR3 DNA: TGTGCCAGCAGTGAAGCCGGGACAGGGTCCAATCAGCCCCAGCATTTT

V gene: TRBV7-3
J gene: TRBJ2-5
clone size: once
D gene: NA
CDR3 length: 14
CDR3 protein: CASSLWGVGETQYF
CDR3 DNA: TGTGCCAGCAGCTTATGGGGCGTCGGAGAGACCCAGTACTTC

V gene: TRBV13
J gene: TRBJ1-2
clone size: NA
D gene: TRBD1
CDR3 length: 17
CDR3 protein: CASSSHPGQGTYYGYTF
CDR3 DNA: TGTGCCAGCAGCTCACACCCGGGACAGGGGACGTACTATGGCTACACCTTC

V gene: TRBV18
J gene: TRBJ2-1
clone size: NA
D gene: TRBD2
CDR3 length: 17
CDR3 protein: CASSPTGTSGPYNEQFF
CDR3 DNA: TGTGCCAGCTCACCAACCGGGACTAGCGGGCCCTACAATGAGCAGTTCTTC

V gene: TRBV6-5
J gene: TRBJ1-1
clone size: NA
D gene: NA
CDR3 length: 11
CDR3 protein: CASTFRDKAFF
CDR3 DNA: TGTGCCAGCACCTTCAGGGACAAGGCTTTCTTT

V gene: TRBV7-6
J gene: TRBJ2-7
clone size: NA
D gene: TRBD1
CDR3 length: 14
CDR3 protein: CASSLGTGSDEQYF
CDR3 DNA: TGTGCCAGCAGCTTAGGGACAGGGAGTGACGAGCAGTACTTC

V gene: TRBV6-1
J gene: TRBJ2-7
clone size: few
D gene: TRBD2
CDR3 length: 13
CDR3 protein: CASNLAGSYEQYF
CDR3 DNA: TGTGCCAGCAATTTAGCGGGTTCCTACGAGCAGTACTTC

V gene: TRBV7-8
J gene: TRBJ1-6
clone size: NA
D gene: TRBD1
CDR3 length: 15
CDR3 protein: CASSQMGQTNSPLHF
CDR3 DNA: TGTGCCAGCAGCCAAATGGGACAGACTAATTCACCCCTCCACTTT

V gene: TRBV4-1
J gene: TRBJ1-4
clone size: NA
D gene: NA
CDR3 length: 16
CDR3 protein: CASSPVGAGLGWKLFF
CDR3 DNA: TGCGCCAGCAGCCCCGTAGGAGCGGGACTCGGATGGAAACTGTTTTTT

V gene: TRBV4-1
J gene: TRBJ1-3
clone size: NA
D gene: NA
CDR3 length: 17
CDR3 protein: CASSPFPPVPAGNTIYF
CDR3 DNA: TGCGCCAGCAGCCCATTTCCCCCCGTCCCCGCGGGAAACACCATATATTTT

V gene: TRBV29-1
J gene: TRBJ1-2
clone size: NA
D gene: NA
CDR3 length: 15
CDR3 protein: CSGRTGFSGVYGYTF
CDR3 DNA: TGCAGCGGAAGGACGGGATTCTCTGGCGTCTATGGCTACACCTTC

V gene: TRBV23-1
J gene: TRBJ2-3
clone size: NA
D gene: NA
CDR3 length: 15
CDR3 protein: CASSQSAQSTDTQYF
CDR3 DNA: TGCGCCAGCAGTCAATCGGCTCAGAGCACAGATACGCAGTATTTT

V gene: TRBV30
J gene: TRBJ1-5
clone size: NA
D gene: NA
CDR3 length: 13
CDR3 protein: CAWSVSFNQPQHF
CDR3 DNA: TGTGCCTGGAGTGTGTCGTTCAATCAGCCCCAGCATTTT

V gene: TRBV5-1
J gene: TRBJ2-3
clone size: NA
D gene: TRBD2
CDR3 length: 17
CDR3 protein: CASSSRLAGGTTDTQYF
CDR3 DNA: TGCGCCAGCAGCTCTAGACTAGCGGGGGGCACCACAGATACGCAGTATTTT

V gene: TRBV11-2
J gene: TRBJ2-5
clone size: NA
D gene: NA
CDR3 length: 13
CDR3 protein: CASSSGQKETQYF
CDR3 DNA: TGTGCCAGCAGCTCTGGACAGAAGGAGACCCAGTACTTC

V gene: TRBV9
J gene: TRBJ2-2
clone size: NA
D gene: TRBD1
CDR3 length: 16
CDR3 protein: CASSAPTGGDTGELFF
CDR3 DNA: TGTGCCAGCAGCGCCCCGACAGGGGGGGACACCGGGGAGCTGTTTTTT

V gene: TRBV2
J gene: TRBJ1-5
clone size: many
D gene: NA
CDR3 length: 16
CDR3 protein: CASSEVQGYSNQPQHF
CDR3 DNA: TGTGCCAGCAGTGAAGTACAGGGATATAGCAATCAGCCCCAGCATTTT

V gene: TRBV5-1
J gene: TRBJ1-1
clone size: NA
D gene: NA
CDR3 length: 13
CDR3 protein: CASSLVADTEAFF
CDR3 DNA: TGCGCCAGCAGCTTGGTTGCGGACACTGAAGCTTTCTTT

V gene: TRBV5-1
J gene: TRBJ1-2
clone size: NA
D gene: TRBD1
CDR3 length: 12
CDR3 protein: CASSTLTGEDTF
CDR3 DNA: TGCGCCAGCAGCACTTTGACAGGGGAGGACACCTTC

V gene: TRBV27
J gene: TRBJ1-1
clone size: NA
D gene: NA
CDR3 length: 16
CDR3 protein: CASNPVTFFGASEAFF
CDR3 DNA: TGTGCCAGCAATCCGGTTACGTTCTTTGGGGCGAGTGAAGCTTTCTTT

V gene: TRBV6-6
J gene: TRBJ1-4
clone size: NA
D gene: TRBD1
CDR3 length: 14
CDR3 protein: CASSRGQGSEKLFF
CDR3 DNA: TGTGCCAGCAGTCGCGGACAGGGATCTGAAAAACTGTTTTTT

V gene: TRBV15
J gene: TRBJ2-1
clone size: NA
D gene: NA
CDR3 length: 13
CDR3 protein: CATSRGETREQFF
CDR3 DNA: TGTGCCACCAGCAGAGGAGAGACGCGGGAGCAGTTCTTC

V gene: TRBV25-1
J gene: TRBJ1-6
clone size: once
D gene: NA
CDR3 length: 15
CDR3 protein: CASSELGGSESPLHF
CDR3 DNA: TGTGCCAGCAGTGAATTGGGGGGTTCAGAATCACCCCTCCACTTT

V gene: TRBV5-4
J gene: TRBJ1-4
clone size: NA
D gene: TRBD1
CDR3 length: 16
CDR3 protein: CASNFLTGTGSEKLFF
CDR3 DNA: TGTGCCAGCAACTTCCTAACCGGGACAGGGTCTGAAAAACTGTTTTTT

V gene: TRBV7-6
J gene: TRBJ2-3
clone size: few
D gene: NA
CDR3 length: 14
CDR3 protein: CASSPGGPTDTQYF
CDR3 DNA: TGTGCCAGCAGCCCGGGGGGCCCCACAGATACGCAGTATTTT

V gene: TRBV7-6
J gene: TRBJ2-5
clone size: NA
D gene: TRBD2
CDR3 length: 14
CDR3 protein: CASSFISGGETQYF
CDR3 DNA: TGTGCCAGCAGCTTTATTAGCGGGGGAGAGACCCAGTACTTC

V gene: TRBV27
J gene: TRBJ2-3
clone size: NA
D gene: NA
CDR3 length: 15
CDR3 protein: CASSHTVWGRDTQYF
CDR3 DNA: TGTGCCAGCAGTCACACGGTTTGGGGCCGGGATACGCAGTATTTT

V gene: TRBV11-1
J gene: TRBJ1-1
clone size: NA
D gene: TRBD1
CDR3 length: 14
CDR3 protein: CASSNRGMSTEAFF
CDR3 DNA: TGTGCCAGCAGCAACAGGGGTATGAGCACTGAAGCTTTCTTT

V gene: TRBV19
J gene: TRBJ2-2
clone size: NA
D gene: TRBD1
CDR3 length: 15
CDR3 protein: CASNPGQGITGELFF
CDR3 DNA: TGTGCCAGTAATCCGGGACAGGGGATCACCGGGGAGCTGTTTTTT

V gene: TRBV5-1
J gene: TRBJ2-3
clone size: NA
D gene: TRBD1
CDR3 length: 15
CDR3 protein: CASSPDRANTDTQYF
CDR3 DNA: TGCGCCAGCAGCCCCGACAGGGCCAATACAGATACGCAGTATTTT

V gene: TRBV19
J gene: TRBJ1-1
clone size: NA
D gene: NA
CDR3 length: 13
CDR3 protein: CASTEGWNTEAFF
CDR3 DNA: TGTGCCAGTACAGAGGGCTGGAACACTGAAGCTTTCTTT

V gene: TRBV10-3
J gene: TRBJ1-2
clone size: few
D gene: NA
CDR3 length: 14
CDR3 protein: CAISWTELNYGYTF
CDR3 DNA: TGTGCCATCAGTTGGACAGAGCTTAACTATGGCTACACCTTC

V gene: TRBV6-5
J gene: TRBJ2-5
clone size: once
D gene: TRBD2
CDR3 length: 15
CDR3 protein: CASSYERGGRETQYF
CDR3 DNA: TGTGCCAGCAGTTATGAGCGGGGGGGCCGGGAGACCCAGTACTTC

V gene: TRBV25-1
J gene: TRBJ1-6
clone size: NA
D gene: NA
CDR3 length: 13
CDR3 protein: CASSASYNSPLHF
CDR3 DNA: TGTGCCAGCAGTGCATCCTATAATTCACCCCTCCACTTT

V gene: TRBV13
J gene: TRBJ2-5
clone size: NA
D gene: TRBD1
CDR3 length: 15
CDR3 protein: CASSPRRQGAETQYF
CDR3 DNA: TGTGCCAGCAGCCCGAGGAGACAGGGGGCTGAGACCCAGTACTTC

V gene: TRBV5-8
J gene: TRBJ1-2
clone size: once
D gene: NA
CDR3 length: 14
CDR3 protein: CASSLREGSGGYTF
CDR3 DNA: TGTGCCAGCAGCTTGAGAGAGGGATCAGGCGGCTACACCTTC

V gene: TRBV7-3
J gene: TRBJ2-5
clone size: few
D gene: NA
CDR3 length: 14
CDR3 protein: CASSPGAGAETQYF
CDR3 DNA: TGTGCCAGCAGCCCAGGGGCGGGGGCCGAGACCCAGTACTTC

V gene: TRBV5-6
J gene: TRBJ1-4
clone size: NA
D gene: TRBD1
CDR3 length: 15
CDR3 protein: CASSSRERGLEKLFF
CDR3 DNA: TGTGCCAGCAGCTCAAGGGAAAGGGGGCTGGAAAAACTGTTTTTT

V gene: TRBV5-8
J gene: TRBJ2-6
clone size: NA
D gene: NA
CDR3 length: 16
CDR3 protein: CASSLQGFYGANVLTF
CDR3 DNA: TGTGCCAGCAGCTTGCAGGGGTTCTACGGGGCCAACGTCCTGACTTTC

V gene: TRBV12-5
J gene: TRBJ2-6
clone size: NA
D gene: NA
CDR3 length: 18
CDR3 protein: CASGSYGLGTSGANVLTF
CDR3 DNA: TGTGCTAGTGGTTCCTACGGACTAGGGACATCTGGGGCCAACGTCCTGACTTTC

V gene: TRBV19
J gene: TRBJ1-1
clone size: few
D gene: TRBD1
CDR3 length: 15
CDR3 protein: CASSGLQGENTEAFF
CDR3 DNA: TGTGCCAGTAGTGGATTACAGGGGGAAAACACTGAAGCTTTCTTT

V gene: TRBV4-2
J gene: TRBJ2-1
clone size: few
D gene: NA
CDR3 length: 15
CDR3 protein: CASSQEIGSYNEQFF
CDR3 DNA: TGTGCCAGCAGCCAAGAAATCGGTTCCTACAATGAGCAGTTCTTC